This TCR beta chain was obtained from a study of shared clonotypes between healthy human individuals (dated by TCRdb to about 2020). About the study as a whole: Three men and a couple of women, aged 18 to 49 years, made up the cohort. For each donor, CD4 naive and CD4 memory were each run on three plates, CD8 naive on two plates, and CD8 memory on one plate. The study deeply sequenced blood TCR repertoires of 5 or 6 healthy adults to estimate repertoire size and the extent of clonotype sharing between individuals. To increase sequencing depth and limit assay-specific biases, TCR repertoire library preparation and sequencing were carried out by different laboratories using diverse techniques. Leukapheresis yielded between about 0.85 and 9 billion PBMCs per donor.

There are 11 amino acids in the CDR3, from cysteine to phenylalanine inclusive. Only CDR3 DNA remains: 33 bases, in frame from the first base. V drops 3 bases and J drops 5 bases, leaving 6 bases in between. The germline V gene provides CDR1 SQVTM and CDR2 ANQGSEA. With respect to this clone: What this receptor recognizes is not known. No much larger clone is present one base from it, and per-base qualities are unavailable.

The investigation overall reported the following: Only blood was sampled, and tissue TCR repertoires likely differ from those in blood. Even with the large sequencing depth, rarefaction of the sorted-subset datasets indicated that sequencing was incomplete. Compared with non-shared clonotypes, clonotypes shared by all four sorted-subset donors had higher generation probabilities. The genetic and exposure-history diversity represented was limited by the small number of donors. Larger estimated clonotype richness was generally found for naive subsets than for memory subsets. Roughly 5% of naive CD4, 3.5% of naive CD8, approximately 2% of memory CD4, and 0.35% to 0.5% of memory CD8 clonotypes were shared across four donors. Pairwise subsampling indicated that sequencing depth was expected to affect the degree of clonotype sharing among donors.

TCR CDR3 regions were amplified from genomic DNA by multiplex PCR using the deep immunoSEQ assay. For each cell subset, the extracted genomic DNA was distributed evenly across all wells of several immunoSEQ 96-well plates, and each plate served as one replicate. For sorted subsets, roughly 200 ng genomic DNA, equal to 25,000 to 35,000 T cell genomes, was loaded into each replicate PCR. Purified libraries were measured with a Qubit 3.0 fluorometer, size-checked on a Bioanalyzer 2100, and measured again with the KAPA Library Quantification kit. Every immunoSEQ 96-well plate was sequenced on a separate single-read 150-cycle Illumina NextSeq 550 flow cell. Under the source paper's analysis protocol: Because the immunoSEQ output held only junctional sequences and lacked quality scores, the filtering could not match the filtering applied to full-length reads. To assign V/J genes and CDR3, sequences were annotated using PyIR, a Python wrapper for IgBLAST v1.9, with IMGT germline references. Any read was removed if the V/J assignment was weak (E-value above 1e-6), the CDR3 was missing, or the read contained stop codons, out-of-frame junctions, or ambiguous translated residues. A V3J clonotype was defined by an identical inferred V gene, J gene, and CDR3 amino acid sequence. To compute the percentage overlap between repertoires, the number of shared unique clonotypes was divided by the size of the smaller repertoire. Richness of each repertoire was evaluated using RTK rarefaction, the Chao1 estimator, and Recon v2.1 estimates of unobserved clonotypes. For all TCRbeta clonotypes obtained by the gDNA method from a handful of donors, generation probabilities were computed with OLGA. TCRdb mirrors the immuneACCESS table, restricted to in-frame sequences. Some clones are absent from its copies; in checked studies, under half trace to an unresolved V gene, and the reason for the others is unknown. Clone size and V and J calls were adopted from that table, with D and trimming inferred from the DNA. Here the sample has about 1 million clones; under 80% occur a single time. About 1.4% of the sample lies in the top ten.

Healthy HIV-negative adults with no recently reported acute infections or vaccinations were included as donors. Only Caucasian adults living in Nashville, Tennessee, USA were represented among the donors. Magnetic negative selection was used to enrich CD4+ T cells, after which naive cells were positively selected on CD45RA and the negative fraction became the memory subset. Blood was obtained by leukapheresis, after which PBMCs were separated by Ficoll-Histopaque density gradient centrifugation and cryopreserved in liquid nitrogen vapor phase. Purity and quantity of every magnetically sorted T cell population were checked by analytical flow cytometry. Genomic DNA was isolated from every sorted fraction and measured by UV absorbance on a Nanodrop 2000c.

The receptor was isolated from a man younger than 35 in good health. The rearranged chain carries TRBV29-1 and TRBJ2-3, with no reliable assignment of the D segment. Sequencing input: memory CD4+ T cells sorted from blood. What the cell subset or site label conveys for this sample: CD45RA-negative fraction. The CDR3 sequence is CSVDWGDTQYF. In nucleotide form, the sequence is TGCAGCGTTGATTGGGGAGATACGCAGTATTTT.